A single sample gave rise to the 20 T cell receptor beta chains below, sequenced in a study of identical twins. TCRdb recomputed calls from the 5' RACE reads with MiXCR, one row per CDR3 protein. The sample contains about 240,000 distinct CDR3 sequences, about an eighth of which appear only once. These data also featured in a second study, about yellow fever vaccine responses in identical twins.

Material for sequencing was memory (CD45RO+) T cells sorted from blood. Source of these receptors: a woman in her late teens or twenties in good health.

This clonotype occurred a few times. Written as DNA, the CDR3 is TGTGCCAGCAGCAAGAGTTCAGGGGTCTCCTACGAGCAGTACTTC. It is translated as CASSKSSGVSYEQYF. The V call is TRBV21-1, the J call TRBJ2-7; TRBD1 is the table's D call, not checked against the DNA. TRBV21-1 is flagged as a pseudogene. The CDR3 spans 15 residues.

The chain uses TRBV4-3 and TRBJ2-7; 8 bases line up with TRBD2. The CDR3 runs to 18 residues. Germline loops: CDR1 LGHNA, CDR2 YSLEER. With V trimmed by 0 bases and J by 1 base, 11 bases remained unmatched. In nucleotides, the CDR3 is TGCGCCAGCAGCCAAGATTTATCAAGCGGGAGAACGTCCTACGAGCAGTACTTC. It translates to CASSQDLSSGRTSYEQYF.

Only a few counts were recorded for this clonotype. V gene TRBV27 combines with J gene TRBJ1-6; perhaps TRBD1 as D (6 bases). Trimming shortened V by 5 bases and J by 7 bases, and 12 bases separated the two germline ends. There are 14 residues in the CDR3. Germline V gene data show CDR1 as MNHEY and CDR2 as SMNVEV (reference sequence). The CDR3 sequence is CASSPYRENSPLHF. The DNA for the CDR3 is TGTGCCAGCAGTCCCTACAGGGAGAATTCACCCCTCCACTTT.

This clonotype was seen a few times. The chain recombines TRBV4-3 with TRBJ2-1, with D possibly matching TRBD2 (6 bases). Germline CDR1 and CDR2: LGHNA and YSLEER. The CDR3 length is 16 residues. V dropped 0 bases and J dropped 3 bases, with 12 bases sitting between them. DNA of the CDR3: TGCGCCAGCAGCCAAGAGGTGGGAGGTGGCTACAATGAGCAGTTCTTC. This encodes CASSQEVGGGYNEQFF.

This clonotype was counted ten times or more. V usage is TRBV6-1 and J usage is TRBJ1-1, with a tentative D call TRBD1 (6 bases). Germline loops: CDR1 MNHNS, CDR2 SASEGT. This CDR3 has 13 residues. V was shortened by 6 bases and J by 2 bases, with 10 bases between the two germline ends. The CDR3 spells CASSSRGNTEAFF. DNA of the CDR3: TGTGCCAGCAGCTCCAGGGGAAACACTGAAGCTTTCTTT.

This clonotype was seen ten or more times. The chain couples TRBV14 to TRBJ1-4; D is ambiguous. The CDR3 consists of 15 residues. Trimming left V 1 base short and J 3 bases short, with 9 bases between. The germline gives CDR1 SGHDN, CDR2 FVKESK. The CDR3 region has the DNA TGTGCCAGCAGCCAAGTTGGAAGGCCTAATGAAAAACTGTTTTTT. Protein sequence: CASSQVGRPNEKLFF.

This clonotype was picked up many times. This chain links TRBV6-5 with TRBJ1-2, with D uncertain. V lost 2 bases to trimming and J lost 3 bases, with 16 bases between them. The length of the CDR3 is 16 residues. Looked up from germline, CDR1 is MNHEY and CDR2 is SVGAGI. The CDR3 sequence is CASSYQLGGFHYGYTF. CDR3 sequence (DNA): TGTGCCAGCAGTTACCAACTTGGAGGGTTTCACTATGGCTACACCTTC.

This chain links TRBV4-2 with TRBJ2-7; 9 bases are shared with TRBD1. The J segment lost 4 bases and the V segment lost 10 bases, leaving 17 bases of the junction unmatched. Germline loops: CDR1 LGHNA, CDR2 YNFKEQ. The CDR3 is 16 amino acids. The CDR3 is CATGTGRGGEYYEQYF. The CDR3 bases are TGTGCCACCGGGACAGGGAGGGGTGGGGAATATTACGAGCAGTACTTC.

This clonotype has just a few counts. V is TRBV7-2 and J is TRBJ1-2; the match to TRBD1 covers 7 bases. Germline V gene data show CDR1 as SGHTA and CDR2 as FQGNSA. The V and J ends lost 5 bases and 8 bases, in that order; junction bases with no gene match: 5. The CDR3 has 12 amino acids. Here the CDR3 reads CASSPGQSGYTF. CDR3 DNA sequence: TGTGCCAGCAGCCCGGGACAGAGCGGCTACACCTTC. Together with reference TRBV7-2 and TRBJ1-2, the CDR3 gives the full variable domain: GAGVSQSPSNKVTEKGKDVELRCDPISGHTALYWYRQSLGQGLEFLIYFQGNSAPDKSGLPSDRFSAERTGGSVSTLTIQRTQQEDSAVYLCASSPGQSGYTFGSGTRLTVV.

In DNA form, the CDR3 reads TGCAGTGCTAGACCTCACACTCCGGGACAGGGGCTGAACACCGGGGAGCTGTTTTTT. Encoded protein: CSARPHTPGQGLNTGELFF. The chain employs TRBV20-1 and TRBJ2-2; the match to TRBD1 covers 10 bases. Per germline, CDR1 DFQATT and CDR2 SNEGSKA (reference sequence). The CDR3 sequence is 19 residues long. The trim removed 2 bases at V and 1 base at J, leaving 13 bases unmatched.

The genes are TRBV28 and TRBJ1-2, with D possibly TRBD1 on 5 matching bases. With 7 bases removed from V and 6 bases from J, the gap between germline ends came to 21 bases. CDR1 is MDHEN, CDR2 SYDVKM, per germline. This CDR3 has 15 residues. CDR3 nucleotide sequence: TGTGCCAGCAATGCCCCGGGACGGGGGATGGATGGCTACACCTTC. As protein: CASNAPGRGMDGYTF.

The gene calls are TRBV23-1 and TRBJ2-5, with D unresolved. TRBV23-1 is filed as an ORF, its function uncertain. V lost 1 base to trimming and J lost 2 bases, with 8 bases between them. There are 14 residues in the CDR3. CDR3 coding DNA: TGCGCCAGCAGTCAATTCAACAGACAAGAGACCCAGTACTTC. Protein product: CASSQFNRQETQYF.

CDR3 protein: CATSDYRAYEQYF. The CDR3 DNA reads as TGTGCCACCAGTGACTACAGGGCCTACGAGCAGTACTTC. This chain connects TRBV24-1 to TRBJ2-7; possible D gene TRBD1, 6 bases. This CDR3 has 13 amino acids. The germline V gene encodes CDR1 KGHDR and CDR2 SFDVKD. Deletions cut 4 bases from V and 2 bases from J, with 8 bases between.

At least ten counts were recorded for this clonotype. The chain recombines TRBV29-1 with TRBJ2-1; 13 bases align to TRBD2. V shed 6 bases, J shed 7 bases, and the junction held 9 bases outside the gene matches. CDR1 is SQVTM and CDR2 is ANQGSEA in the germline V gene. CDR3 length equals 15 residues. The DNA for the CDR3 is TGCAGCGTACGTAATATGGGACTAGCGGGGAATGAGCAGTTCTTC. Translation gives CSVRNMGLAGNEQFF.

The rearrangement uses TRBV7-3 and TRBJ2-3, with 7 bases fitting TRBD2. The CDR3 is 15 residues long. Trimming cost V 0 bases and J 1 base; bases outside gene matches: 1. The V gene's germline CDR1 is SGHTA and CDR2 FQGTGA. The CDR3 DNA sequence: TGTGCCAGCAGCTTAACCGGACTAGGCACAGATACGCAGTATTTT. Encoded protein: CASSLTGLGTDTQYF.

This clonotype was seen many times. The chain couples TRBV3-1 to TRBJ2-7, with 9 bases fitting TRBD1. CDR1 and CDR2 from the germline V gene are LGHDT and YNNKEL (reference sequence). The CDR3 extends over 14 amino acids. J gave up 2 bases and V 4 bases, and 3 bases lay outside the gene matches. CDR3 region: CASSPRQGAYEQYF. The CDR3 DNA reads TGTGCCAGCAGCCCACGACAGGGGGCCTACGAGCAGTACTTC.

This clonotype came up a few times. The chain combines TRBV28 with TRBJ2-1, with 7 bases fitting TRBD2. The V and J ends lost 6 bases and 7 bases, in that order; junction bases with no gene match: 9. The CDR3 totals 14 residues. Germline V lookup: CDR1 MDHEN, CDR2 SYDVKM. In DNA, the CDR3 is TGTGCCAGCAGGGTAGCGGGTGGGGAAAATGAGCAGTTCTTC. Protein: CASRVAGGENEQFF.

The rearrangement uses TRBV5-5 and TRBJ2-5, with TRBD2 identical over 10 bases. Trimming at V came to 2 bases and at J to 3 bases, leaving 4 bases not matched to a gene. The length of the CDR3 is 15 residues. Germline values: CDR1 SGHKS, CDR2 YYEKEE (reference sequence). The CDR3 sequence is CASSLQLAGKETQYF. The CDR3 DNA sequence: TGTGCCAGCAGCTTACAACTAGCGGGAAAAGAGACCCAGTACTTC. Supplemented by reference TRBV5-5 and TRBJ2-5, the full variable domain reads DAGVTQSPTHLIKTRGQQVTLRCSPISGHKSVSWYQQVLGQGPQFIFQYYEKEERGRGNFPDRFSARQFPNYSSELNVNALLLGDSALYLCASSLQLAGKETQYFGPGTRLLVL.

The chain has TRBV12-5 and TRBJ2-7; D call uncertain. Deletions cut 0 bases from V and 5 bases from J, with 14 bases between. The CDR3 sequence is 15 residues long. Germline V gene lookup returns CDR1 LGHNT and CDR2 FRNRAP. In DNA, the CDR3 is TGTGCTAGTGGTTTGGTAGGTGGGCCCCAAGACGAGCAGTACTTC. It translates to CASGLVGGPQDEQYF.

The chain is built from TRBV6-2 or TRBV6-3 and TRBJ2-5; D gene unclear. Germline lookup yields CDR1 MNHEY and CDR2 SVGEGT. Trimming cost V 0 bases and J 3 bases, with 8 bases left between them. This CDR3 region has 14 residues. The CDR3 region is CASSYSSLEETQYF. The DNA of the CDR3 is TGTGCCAGCAGTTACTCGAGTCTAGAAGAGACCCAGTACTTC.